Given below is one TCR beta chain in context. Its antigen target is currently unknown. This could be a read error, since a much larger clone is one nucleotide away. This entry is derived from a study of T cell repertoires in aging, cancer and after chemotherapy (dated by TCRdb to the late 2010s). Regarding the complete study: The donors fell into six age groups ranging from 30 or younger to 70 or older, and each group had at least three individuals. The study profiled peripheral blood TCR beta repertoires from healthy donors and cancer patients to examine immunoaging and T cell reconstitution after chemotherapy. Paired pre- and post-chemotherapy samples in the hematological group came from chronic lymphocytic leukemia patients treated with fludarabine- or bendamustine-based regimens. The complete dataset included about 9 million TCR reads. The cohort comprised around 220 cancer patients, roughly 90 with hematological and fewer than 140 with solid cancers, plus 95 healthy donors as a reference group.

Findings and caveats that apply to the study as a whole: Untreated patients with hematological or solid cancers showed significantly lower blood TCR diversity and higher clonality than age-matched healthy donors. In healthy donors, the decline in TCR diversity with age was mainly due to loss of richness, whereas in cancer patients loss of evenness also played a role. It was noted by the authors that conclusions about immunological memory after chemotherapy cannot be drawn from the repertoire data. In both cancer cohorts, the median generation probability rose over the chemotherapy interval, which suggests that the repertoire was reconstituted through rebound thymic output. Hematological cancer patients had infiltration of lymphoid organs, and this infiltration may itself impair thymic emigration or peripheral T cell expansion.

Instead of sorted cells or RNA, genomic DNA extracted from peripheral blood served as the source for amplifying TCR beta rearrangements. Rearranged TRB sequences spanning V, D and J segments were amplified by multiplex touch-down PCR using a mixed TRB-A/B primer pool. Illumina adapters and sample indices were attached to the amplicons in two consecutive PCR reactions using Phusion HS II polymerase. Amplicons were gel-purified with the NucleoSpin Gel and PCR Clean-up kit, then checked with Qubit and an Agilent 2100 Bioanalyzer. The libraries were sequenced on an Illumina MiSeq with 600-cycle, single-indexed, paired-end runs. The authors processed their data as follows. Processing of the TRB sequences was carried out with MiXCR versions 2.12 and 3.0.5. Each unique CDR3 nucleotide sequence was counted as one clone, and only productive sequences with at least two reads were retained. The repertoire metrics were Shannon diversity, evenness, clonality (calculated as one minus evenness), and diversity profiles parameterized by alpha from 0 to 5. The IGoR algorithm was used to calculate generation probabilities for clones in the paired samples taken before and after chemotherapy. The raw public data were reprocessed by TCRdb itself: fastp quality trimming at Q25, MiXCR clonotype calling, in-frame beta chains only. Rows with one shared CDR3 protein collapse into an entry with the most common genes and DNA. The V and J calls shown here were made by TCRdb, not taken from the authors' results. The sample data list roughly 4,600 distinct CDR3 sequences, and over 25% of these were observed just once. The ten largest make up 40% to 55% of the sample.

V and J lose 5 bases and 6 bases, and a span of 19 bases separates them. The germline V gene encodes CDR1 MNHEY and CDR2 SMNVEV (reference sequence). Inclusive of the bounding cysteine and phenylalanine, the CDR3 is 15 residues long. The entry retains the CDR3 DNA only, 45 bases that are in frame from base 1. The V and J segments used are TRBV27 and TRBJ1-2; no D segment can be confidently identified. Sequencing used blood. The clonotype comes from a human donor with a blood cancer. The CDR3 reads CASSPGRRGHNGYTF. The DNA reads TGTGCCAGCAGTCCCGGACGGCGAGGCCATAATGGCTACACCTTC.